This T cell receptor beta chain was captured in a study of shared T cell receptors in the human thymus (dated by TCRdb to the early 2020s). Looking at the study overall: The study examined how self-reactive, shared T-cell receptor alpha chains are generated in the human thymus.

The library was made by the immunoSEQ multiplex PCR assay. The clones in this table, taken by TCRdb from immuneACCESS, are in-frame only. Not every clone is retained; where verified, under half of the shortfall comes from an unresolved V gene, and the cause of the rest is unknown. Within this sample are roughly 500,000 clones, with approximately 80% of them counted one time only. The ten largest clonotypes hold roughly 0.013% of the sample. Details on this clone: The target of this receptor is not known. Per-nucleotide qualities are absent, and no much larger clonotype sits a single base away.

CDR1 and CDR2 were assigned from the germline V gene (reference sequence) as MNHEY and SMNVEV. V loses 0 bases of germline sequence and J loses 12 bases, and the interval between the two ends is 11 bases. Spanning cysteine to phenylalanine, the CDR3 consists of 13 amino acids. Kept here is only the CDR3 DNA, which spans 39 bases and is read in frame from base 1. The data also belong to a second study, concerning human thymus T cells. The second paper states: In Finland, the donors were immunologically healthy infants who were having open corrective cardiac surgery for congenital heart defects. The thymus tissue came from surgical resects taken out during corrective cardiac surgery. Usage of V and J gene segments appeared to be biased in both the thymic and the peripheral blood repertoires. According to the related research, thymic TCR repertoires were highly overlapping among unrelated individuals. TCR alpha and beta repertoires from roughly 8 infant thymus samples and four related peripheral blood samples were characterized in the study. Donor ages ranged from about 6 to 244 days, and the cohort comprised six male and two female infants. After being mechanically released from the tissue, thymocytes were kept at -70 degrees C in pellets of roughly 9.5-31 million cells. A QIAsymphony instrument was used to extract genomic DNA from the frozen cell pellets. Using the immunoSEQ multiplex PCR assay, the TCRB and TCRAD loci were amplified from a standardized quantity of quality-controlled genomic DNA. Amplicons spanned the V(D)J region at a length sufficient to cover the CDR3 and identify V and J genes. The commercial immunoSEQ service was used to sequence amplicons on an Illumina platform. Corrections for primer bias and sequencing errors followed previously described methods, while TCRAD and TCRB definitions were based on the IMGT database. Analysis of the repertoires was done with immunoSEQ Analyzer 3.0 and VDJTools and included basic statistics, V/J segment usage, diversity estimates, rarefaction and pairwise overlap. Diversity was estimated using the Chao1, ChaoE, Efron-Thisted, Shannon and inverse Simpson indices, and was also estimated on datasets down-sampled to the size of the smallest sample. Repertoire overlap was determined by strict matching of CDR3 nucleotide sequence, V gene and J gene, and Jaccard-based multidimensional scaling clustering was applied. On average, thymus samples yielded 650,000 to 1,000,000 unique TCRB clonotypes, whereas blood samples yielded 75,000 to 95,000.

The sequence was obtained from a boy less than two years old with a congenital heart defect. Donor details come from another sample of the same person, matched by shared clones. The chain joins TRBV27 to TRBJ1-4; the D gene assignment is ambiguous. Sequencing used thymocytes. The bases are TGTGCCAGCAGTTTATCGAGAGGGAGAGAACTGTTTTTT. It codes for CASSLSRGRELFF.